The 18 T cell receptor beta chains in this list originate from one sample, sequenced in a study of naive and memory T cell subsets. Ligated cDNA underwent four rounds of PCR with nested alpha and beta constant region primers and SP2. From the UMI-ligation and nested PCR reads, TCRdb called clonotypes with MiXCR, one entry per CDR3 protein. The table lists 750 to 800 distinct CDR3 sequences, less than 4.5% of them singletons, with about 19% in the top ten. The library had UMIs added by 3' ligation of an oligonucleotide to TCR cDNA. The material sequenced was skin, taken from a tuberculin skin test site or a saline-injected site (not recorded which). Receptors were obtained from an adult in good health.

This clonotype rates as medium-sized. V and J are TRBV20-1 and TRBJ2-7, with TRBD1 matching over 7 bases. The junction had 5 bases not matched to a gene; V was cut back by 2 bases and J by 1 base. CDR3 length: 14 amino acids. Germline loops: CDR1 DFQATT, CDR2 SNEGSKA (reference sequence). CDR3 in DNA: TGCAGTGCTAGATCCACAGGGGTTTCCTACGAGCAGTACTTC. The encoded protein is CSARSTGVSYEQYF.

This clonotype is classed as large. V usage is TRBV5-6 and J usage is TRBJ1-1, with D possibly TRBD1 on 6 matching bases. V was trimmed by 2 bases and J by 4 bases, leaving 12 bases between them. Germline V lookup: CDR1 SGHDT, CDR2 YYEEEE. The CDR3 totals 14 residues. DNA of the CDR3: TGTGCCAGCAGCTTCTCGGGGGGGGCCACTGAAGCTTTCTTT. Translated, it gives CASSFSGGATEAFF.

In its sample, this clonotype is large. V is TRBV10-2 and J is TRBJ2-5, with D possibly being TRBD2 (6 bases). Trimming removed 3 bases at V and 5 bases at J, with 16 bases between. The germline V gene has CDR1 WSHSY and CDR2 SAAADI. CDR3 length equals 15 residues. CDR3 DNA sequence: TGCGCCAGCAGTGATACGGGGGTCTCAGCGGAGACCCAGTACTTC. Translation: CASSDTGVSAETQYF.

This clonotype was counted between two and nine times. The V and J genes are TRBV20-1 and TRBJ2-1; D may be TRBD2 (5 bases). This CDR3 region has 9 residues. V was cut by 8 bases and J by 10 bases, with 9 bases left in between. From germline, CDR1 is DFQATT and CDR2 SNEGSKA (reference sequence). Written as DNA, the CDR3 is TGCAGTACCGAGCGGGAGCAGTTCTTC. Translated: CSTEREQFF.

This clonotype is large within its sample. The genes are TRBV7-6 and TRBJ2-2; no reliable D call. Trimming stripped 0 bases from V and 7 bases from J, with 12 bases between. The CDR3 runs 15 residues. Germline-derived CDR1 and CDR2 are SGHVS and FNYEAQ. DNA for the CDR3: TGTGCCAGCAGCTTAGCGGATAGGAGCATCGGGGAGCTGTTTTTT. Translated: CASSLADRSIGELFF.

This clonotype is medium-sized. This rearrangement joins TRBV27 to TRBJ2-1, with a tentative D call TRBD1 (6 bases). In germline, CDR1 is MNHEY, CDR2 SMNVEV (reference sequence). Trimming took 3 bases from V and 3 from J, leaving 21 bases between them. The CDR3 is 18 amino acids. CDR3 region: CASSFENLGAGVYNEQFF. In DNA, the CDR3 is TGTGCCAGCAGTTTTGAAAATTTGGGGGCAGGTGTCTACAATGAGCAGTTCTTC.

By share of the sample, this clonotype is large. The rearrangement uses TRBV20-1 and TRBJ1-6, with TRBD1 matching over 7 bases. This CDR3 has 13 amino acids. Looked up from germline, CDR1 is DFQATT and CDR2 is SNEGSKA (reference sequence). V lost 4 bases, J lost 8 bases, and 5 bases stayed unmatched. CDR3 sequence reads: CSATGTVDSPLHF. DNA for the CDR3: TGCAGTGCTACCGGGACAGTGGATTCACCCCTCCACTTT.

The V gene is TRBV11-2, the J gene TRBJ2-5; D uncertain. This CDR3 comprises 13 residues. With 4 bases removed from V and 5 bases from J, the gap between germline ends came to 11 bases. The germline V gene has CDR1 SGHAT and CDR2 FQNNGV. CDR3: CASSSGPRETQYF. CDR3 coding DNA: TGTGCCAGCAGCTCCGGGCCTCGGGAGACCCAGTACTTC.

This clonotype is labeled medium-sized. The chain carries TRBV29-1 and TRBJ2-7, with D perhaps matching TRBD1 (6 bases). This CDR3 region has 13 residues. CDR1 and CDR2 (germline): SQVTM, ANQGSEA. Trimming took off 3 bases at V and 3 bases at J, with 12 bases between the two ends. The CDR3 loop reads CSVETGFGYEQYF. The CDR3 DNA reads TGCAGCGTTGAGACAGGTTTTGGCTACGAGCAGTACTTC.

By its share, this clonotype is medium-sized (0.01 to 0.1%). The chain combines TRBV12-3 or TRBV12-4 with TRBJ2-2, with TRBD1 matching 10 bases. Germline trimming cut 6 bases from V and 7 bases from J; bases unmatched to any gene: 8. The CDR3 is 15 residues long. The CDR3 DNA reads as TGTGCCAGCAGCCACGACAGGGGGCGGAGCGGGGAGCTGTTTTTT. Amino acid sequence: CASSHDRGRSGELFF.

This clonotype was observed a handful of times. The rearrangement links TRBV10-1 to TRBJ2-1; 12 bases are a match to TRBD1. There are 16 residues in the CDR3. Trimming cost V 2 bases and J 9 bases; bases outside gene matches: 8. CDR1 and CDR2 (germline): WNHNN, SYGVQD (reference sequence). CDR3 loop: CASSETGTGGWSEQFF. CDR3 nucleotides: TGCGCCAGCAGTGAGACCGGGACAGGGGGCTGGAGTGAGCAGTTCTTC.

By share, this clonotype ranks as large. The gene calls are TRBV20-1 and TRBJ2-3, with TRBD2 matching over 10 bases. CDR1 and CDR2 (germline): DFQATT, SNEGSKA (reference sequence). Trimming at V came to 5 bases and at J to 4 bases, leaving 12 bases not matched to a gene. The CDR3 contains 16 residues. CDR3 nucleotides: TGCAGTGCTCAAGAACCACTAGCGGGGTCACCAGATACGCAGTATTTT. Translated, it gives CSAQEPLAGSPDTQYF.

This clonotype was found many times. This chain connects TRBV3-1 to TRBJ2-7; D ambiguous. The V end was cut by 0 bases, the J end by 3 bases, with 9 bases between. The germline CDR1 and CDR2 sequences are LGHDT and YNNKEL (reference sequence). This CDR3 spans 14 amino acids. In nucleotides, the CDR3 is TGTGCCAGCAGCCAAGAGGCGGACCACTACGAGCAGTACTTC. Its protein product is CASSQEADHYEQYF.

By share, this clonotype counts as large. J is TRBJ2-1 and V is TRBV20-1; 10 nucleotides align to TRBD2. The CDR3 has 16 amino acids. After removal of 3 bases from V and 9 bases from J, the junction contained 14 bases not matched to a gene. CDR1 and CDR2 from the germline V gene are DFQATT and SNEGSKA (reference sequence). CDR3 sequence: CSARDLAASGSGEQFF. DNA for the CDR3: TGCAGTGCTAGGGACCTGGCGGCTAGCGGGAGCGGTGAGCAGTTCTTC.

By proportion, this clonotype is medium-sized. This chain uses TRBV5-4 with TRBJ2-7; D may correspond to TRBD1 or TRBD2 (6 bases each). Trimming took off 4 bases at V and 1 base at J, with 15 bases between the two ends. Germline V gene sequence: CDR1 SGHNT, CDR2 YYREEE (reference sequence). The CDR3 totals 15 residues. The CDR3 nucleotides are TGTGCCAGCAGCGCGGGGCAGGGGAAATCCTACGAGCAGTACTTC. This codes for CASSAGQGKSYEQYF.

In its sample, this clonotype ranks as large. The genes are TRBV6-5 and TRBJ2-2; D might be TRBD2 (6 bases). The CDR3 covers 15 residues. V lost 6 bases, J lost 0 bases, and 11 bases lay in between. CDR1 is MNHEY, CDR2 SVGAGI, per germline. CDR3 in DNA: TGTGCCAGCAGGGAGGGGAGCGCGAACACCGGGGAGCTGTTTTTT. This sequence encodes CASREGSANTGELFF.

This clonotype is classed as medium-sized. This chain joins TRBV5-4 and TRBJ1-6; no definite D call. V was cut by 4 bases and J by 10 bases, with 15 bases left in between. The CDR3 is 14 amino acids. The germline V gene encodes CDR1 SGHNT and CDR2 YYREEE (reference sequence). CDR3 amino acids: CASSPFERASPLHF. CDR3 nucleotide sequence: TGTGCCAGCAGCCCCTTCGAGAGGGCATCACCCCTCCACTTT.

This clonotype has at least ten counts. A much larger clone lies a single base off, so this may be a read error. The J gene is TRBJ2-1, the V gene TRBV20-1, with TRBD2 identical over 8 bases. CDR3 length: 18 amino acids. Germline V gene data show CDR1 as DFQATT and CDR2 as SNEGSKA (reference sequence). V shed 0 bases, J shed 10 bases, and the junction held 20 bases outside the gene matches. In DNA form, the CDR3 reads TGCAGTGCTAGAGATGCGGTTAGCGGGGCGTGCGCGGGGTCGGAGCAGTTCTTC. This sequence encodes CSARDAVSGACAGSEQFF.